The present T cell receptor (beta chain) was sequenced within a study of siplizumab effects on memory and regulatory T cells. Study findings and constraints: Suppression by proliferating Tregs derived from siplizumab cultures was not verified. Alloreactive sequences tracing back to unstimulated CD4+ memory cells fell significantly with siplizumab. In siplizumab conditions, mappable alloreactive CD4+ clones averaged about 69% Treg-derived, against about 27% in controls.

TCRdb's copy holds only in-frame clones and misses some; the assay was immunoSEQ multiplex PCR. The sample lists 100,000 to 120,000 clones; roughly 89% were seen once. The CDR3 length is 12 residues. V lost 11 bases and J 6 bases, leaving 17 bases between the germline ends. CDR1 and CDR2 (germline): ENHRY, SYGVKD. Turning to this clone: Its specificity is unknown.

This chain uses TRBV10-3 with TRBJ2-7, with a possible D match to TRBD2 (6 bases). The TCR comes from a human donor in good health. The sequenced sample was CD4+ T cells sorted from blood. The CDR3 DNA follows: TGTGCCGTTCGAGCCACCGGGGGCGAGCAGTACTTC. Its protein product is CAVRATGGEQYF.